This T cell receptor (beta chain) comes out of a study of cytomegalovirus exposure and HLA in healthy donors. A multiplex PCR was run with 60 Vbeta primers and 13 Jbeta primers. The table came from immunoSEQ multiplex PCR; TCRdb's copy has only in-frame clones and leaves some out. The sample includes approximately 58,000 clones. The CDR3 covers 15 residues. V was shortened by 1 base and J by 2 bases, with 12 bases between the two germline ends. The germline gives CDR1 LNHDA, CDR2 SQIVND (reference sequence). This receptor was obtained from a man in his thirties or forties in good health and CMV-seropositive. Sequenced input: PBMCs. V gene TRBV19 combines with J gene TRBJ2-7, with D tentatively TRBD1 (5 bases). CDR3 nucleotide sequence: TGTGCCAGTAGTATAGCAGGCAGGGCTACCTACGAGCAGTACTTC. Translating gives CASSIAGRATYEQYF. The full variable domain, in which reference TRBV19 and TRBJ2-7 provide the parts outside the CDR3, is DGGITQSPKYLFRKEGQNVTLSCEQNLNHDAMYWYRQDPGQGLRLIYYSQIVNDFQKGDIAEGYSVSREKKESFPLTVTSAQKNPTAFYLCASSIAGRATYEQYFGPGTRLTVT.